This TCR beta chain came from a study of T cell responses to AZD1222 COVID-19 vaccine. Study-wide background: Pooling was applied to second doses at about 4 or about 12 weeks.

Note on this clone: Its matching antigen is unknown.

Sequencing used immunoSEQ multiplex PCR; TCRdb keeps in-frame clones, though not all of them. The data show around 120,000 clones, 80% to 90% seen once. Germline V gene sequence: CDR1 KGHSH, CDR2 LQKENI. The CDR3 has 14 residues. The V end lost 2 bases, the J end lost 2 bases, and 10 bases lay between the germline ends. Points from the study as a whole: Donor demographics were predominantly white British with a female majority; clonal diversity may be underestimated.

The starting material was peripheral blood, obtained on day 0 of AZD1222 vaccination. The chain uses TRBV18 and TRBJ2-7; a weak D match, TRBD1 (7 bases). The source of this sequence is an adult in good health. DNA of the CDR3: TGTGCCAGCTCACCAGCGGGACAGCCCTACGAGCAGTACTTC. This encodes CASSPAGQPYEQYF.